This T cell receptor (beta chain) emerged from a study of T cells after yellow fever vaccination. Overall study findings and caveats: Weaker, the secondary response peaked sooner, at day 5 versus 15. Once the booster was given, most primary-vaccination clones reappeared, at more than 95% for CD4 and 88% for CD8. Researchers cautioned that FACS-sorted repertoires could harbor abundant clonotypes contaminating from the bulk population.

This clonotype was observed at least ten times. Antigen: not known. Generation of TCR cDNA used 5'RACE template switching (which added a universal primer site and UMIs). TCRdb independently ran MiXCR on the 5' RACE reads; one entry per CDR3 protein. The sample consists of some 300,000 distinct CDR3 sequences, around 11% of them appearing once. Germline CDR1 and CDR2: SGHRS and YFSETQ. The CDR3 loop spans 12 amino acids. The V end lost 1 base, the J end lost 6 bases, and 7 bases lay between the germline ends. Specimen: CD4+ T cells sorted from PBMCs, collected 45 days after the yellow fever booster vaccination. The rearrangement links TRBV5-1 to TRBJ1-2; no clear D. The receptor was isolated from a man aged 18 to 30 who received the YFV17D yellow fever vaccine. The CDR3, as DNA: TGCGCCAGCAGCTTGACCAAGGATGGCTACACCTTC. Residues: CASSLTKDGYTF.